In this sample, the clone carrying this T cell receptor beta chain turned up once. The antigen is undetermined. The sample originates from a study of T cell responses to AZD1222 COVID-19 vaccine. Across the whole study: Pooling of second doses given at about 4 or about 12 weeks was done. Whole-study results and caveats: Recipients of two AZD1222 doses showed rising Spike-specific TCR breadth and depth. Most donors were white British and more were female, and clonal diversity was possibly underestimated.

Some clones are missing from TCRdb's copy, which holds only in-frame ones; the method was immunoSEQ multiplex PCR. The repertoire holds about 120,000 clones, 70% to 90% seen once, with approximately 7.5% in the top ten. The sample was peripheral blood, taken on day 0 of AZD1222 vaccination. This sequence originates from an adult in good health.

The CDR3 nucleotides read TGTGCCAGCAGTTTAACAGGGGCCCCATCCTACGAGCAGTACTTC. Its translation is CASSLTGAPSYEQYF. The V call is TRBV28, the J call TRBJ2-7, with TRBD1 identical over 7 bases. The V gene's germline CDR1 is MDHEN and CDR2 SYDVKM. The CDR3 is 15 amino acids. V was pared by 2 bases and J by 1 base, with 5 bases of the junction left unmatched.